Detailed here is one T cell receptor beta chain. The antigen remains undetermined. This sample stems from a study of T cells in tuberculosis. About the research overall: The T cells targeted glucose monomycolate, a mycobacterial lipid, via CD1B.

Study-level findings and limits: Smaller distances to GMM-specific TCRs suggested their expansion in active tuberculosis. Active tuberculosis patients had shorter CDR3-alpha; the beta difference was nonsignificant.

The ends were cut back, 0 bases at V and 8 bases at J, with 13 bases in the middle. Germline assignment: CDR1 LNHDA and CDR2 SQIVND (reference sequence). The CDR3 extends over 14 amino acids. Some clones are missing from TCRdb's copy, which holds only in-frame ones; the method was immunoSEQ multiplex PCR. Seen here are some 31,000 clones, 95% to 96% observed once, and the top ten hold over 2%. Tuberculin skin test and IGRA determined adolescents' latent tuberculosis status at entry. The sequence derives from a donor aged 10-30 years with latent tuberculosis or without tuberculosis infection. This chain uses TRBV19 with TRBJ1-2, with D unclear. Sequencing was performed on PBMCs. The CDR3 loop reads CASSIDRGARGYTF. CDR3 in DNA: TGTGCCAGTAGTATAGATCGAGGTGCCCGAGGCTACACCTTC.